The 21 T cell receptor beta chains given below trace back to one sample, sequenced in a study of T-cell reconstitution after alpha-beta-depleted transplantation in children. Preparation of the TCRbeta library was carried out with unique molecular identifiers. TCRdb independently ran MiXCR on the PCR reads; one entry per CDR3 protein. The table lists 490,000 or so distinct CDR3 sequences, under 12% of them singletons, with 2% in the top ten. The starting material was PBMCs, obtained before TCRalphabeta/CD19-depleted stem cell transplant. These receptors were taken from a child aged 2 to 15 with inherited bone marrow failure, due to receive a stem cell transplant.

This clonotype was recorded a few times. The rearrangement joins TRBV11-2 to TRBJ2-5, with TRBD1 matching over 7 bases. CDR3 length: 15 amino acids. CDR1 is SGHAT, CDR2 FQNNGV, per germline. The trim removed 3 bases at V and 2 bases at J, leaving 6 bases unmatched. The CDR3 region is CASSFRARGQETQYF. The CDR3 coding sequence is TGTGCCAGCAGCTTCCGAGCCAGGGGGCAAGAGACCCAGTACTTC.

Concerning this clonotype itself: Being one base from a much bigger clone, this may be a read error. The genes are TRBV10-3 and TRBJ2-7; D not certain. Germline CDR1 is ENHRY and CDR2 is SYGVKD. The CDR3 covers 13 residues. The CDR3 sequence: CAISESTGYDQYF. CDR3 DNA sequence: TGTGCCATCAGTGAGTCTACCGGTTACGACCAGTACTTC.

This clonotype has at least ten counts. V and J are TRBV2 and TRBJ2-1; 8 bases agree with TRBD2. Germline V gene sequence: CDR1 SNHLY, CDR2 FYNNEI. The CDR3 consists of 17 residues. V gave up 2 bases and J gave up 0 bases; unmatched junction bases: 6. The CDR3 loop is CASSEISSGFSYNEQFF. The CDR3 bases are TGTGCCAGCAGTGAAATTTCTAGCGGGTTCTCCTACAATGAGCAGTTCTTC.

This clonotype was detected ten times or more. CDR3 loop: CASRDRHFNEQFF. CDR3 bases: TGTGCCAGCAGGGACCGCCATTTCAATGAGCAGTTCTTC. The chain employs TRBV2 and TRBJ2-1; D is unresolved. The V gene's germline CDR1 is SNHLY and CDR2 FYNNEI. V lost 6 bases and J 6 bases, leaving 12 bases between the germline ends. The CDR3 is 13 amino acids.

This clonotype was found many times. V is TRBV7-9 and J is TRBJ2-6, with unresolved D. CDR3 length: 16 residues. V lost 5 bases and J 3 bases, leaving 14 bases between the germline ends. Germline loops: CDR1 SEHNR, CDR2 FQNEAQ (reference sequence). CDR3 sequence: CASSPSALLGANVLTF. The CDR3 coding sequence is TGTGCCAGCAGCCCCTCAGCCCTTCTTGGGGCCAACGTCCTGACTTTC.

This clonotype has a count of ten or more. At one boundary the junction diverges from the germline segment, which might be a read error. This chain's CDR3 is CSALDARRFYYEQFF. CDR3 bases: TGCAGCGCCTTGGACGCGCGTCGATTCTACTATGAGCAGTTCTTC. This chain joins TRBV29-1 and TRBJ2-1; D is unresolved. This CDR3 has 15 amino acids. Per germline, CDR1 SQVTM and CDR2 ANQGSEA.

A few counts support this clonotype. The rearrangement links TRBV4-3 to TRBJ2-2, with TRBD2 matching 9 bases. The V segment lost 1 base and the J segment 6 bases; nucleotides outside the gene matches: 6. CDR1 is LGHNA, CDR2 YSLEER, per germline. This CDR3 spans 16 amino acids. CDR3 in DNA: TGCGCCAGCAGCCAAGGACTAGCGGTGAATTCCGGGGAGCTGTTTTTT. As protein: CASSQGLAVNSGELFF.

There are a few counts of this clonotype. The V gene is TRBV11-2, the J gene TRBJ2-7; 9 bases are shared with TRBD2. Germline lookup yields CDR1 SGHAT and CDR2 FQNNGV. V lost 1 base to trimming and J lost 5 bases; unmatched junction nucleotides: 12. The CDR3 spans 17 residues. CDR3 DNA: TGTGCCAGCAGCTTAGTTAGGGGGACTAGCCATCTCCACGAGCAGTACTTC. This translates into CASSLVRGTSHLHEQYF. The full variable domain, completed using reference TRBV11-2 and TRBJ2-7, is EAGVAQSPRYKIIEKRQSVAFWCNPISGHATLYWYQQILGQGPKLLIQFQNNGVVDDSQLPKDRFSAERLKGVDSTLKIQPAKLEDSAVYLCASSLVRGTSHLHEQYFGPGTRLTVT.

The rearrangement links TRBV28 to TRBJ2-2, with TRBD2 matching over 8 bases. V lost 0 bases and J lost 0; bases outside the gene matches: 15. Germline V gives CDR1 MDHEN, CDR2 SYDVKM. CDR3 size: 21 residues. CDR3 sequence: CASSLWGILAEYNSNTGELFF. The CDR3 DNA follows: TGTGCCAGCAGTTTATGGGGGATACTAGCGGAGTACAATTCGAACACCGGGGAGCTGTTTTTT.

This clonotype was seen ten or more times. CDR3 loop: CSVVWARGTDTQYF. In DNA form, the CDR3 reads TGCAGCGTTGTTTGGGCAAGGGGCACAGATACGCAGTATTTT. V gene TRBV29-1 combines with J gene TRBJ2-3; D ambiguous. The ends were cut back, 4 bases at V and 1 base at J, with 12 bases in the middle. CDR1 SQVTM and CDR2 ANQGSEA come from the germline V gene. CDR3 length: 14 amino acids.

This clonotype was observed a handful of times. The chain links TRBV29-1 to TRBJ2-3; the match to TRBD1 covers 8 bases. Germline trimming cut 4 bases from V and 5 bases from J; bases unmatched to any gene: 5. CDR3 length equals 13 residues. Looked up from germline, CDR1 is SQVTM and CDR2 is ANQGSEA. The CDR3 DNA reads TGCAGCGTTGGGACAGGGAACTTAGATACGCAGTATTTT. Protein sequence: CSVGTGNLDTQYF.

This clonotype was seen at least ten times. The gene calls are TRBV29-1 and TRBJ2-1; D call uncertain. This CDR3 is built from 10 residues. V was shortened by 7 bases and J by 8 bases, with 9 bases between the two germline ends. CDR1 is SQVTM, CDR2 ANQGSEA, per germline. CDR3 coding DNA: TGCAGCGGGGTGTCGCATGAGCAGTTCTTC. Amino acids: CSGVSHEQFF.

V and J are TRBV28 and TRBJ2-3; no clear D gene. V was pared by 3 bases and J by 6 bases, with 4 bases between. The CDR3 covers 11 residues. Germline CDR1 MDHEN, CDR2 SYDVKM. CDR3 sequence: CASSFWDTQYF. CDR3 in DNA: TGTGCCAGCAGTTTCTGGGATACGCAGTATTTT.

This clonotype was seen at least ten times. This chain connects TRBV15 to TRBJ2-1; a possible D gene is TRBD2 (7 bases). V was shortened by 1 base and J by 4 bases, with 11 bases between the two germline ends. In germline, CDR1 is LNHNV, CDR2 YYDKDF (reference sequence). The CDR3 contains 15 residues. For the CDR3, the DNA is TGTGCCACCAGCAGAGGAGGGAGGGGGTACAATGAGCAGTTCTTC. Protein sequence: CATSRGGRGYNEQFF.

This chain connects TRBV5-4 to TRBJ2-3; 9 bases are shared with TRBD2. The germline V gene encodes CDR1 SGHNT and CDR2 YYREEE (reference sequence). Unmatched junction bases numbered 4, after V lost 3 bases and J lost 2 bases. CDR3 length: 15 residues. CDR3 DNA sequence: TGTGCCAGCAGCTGGAGACTAGCGGTCACAGATACGCAGTATTTT. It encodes CASSWRLAVTDTQYF.

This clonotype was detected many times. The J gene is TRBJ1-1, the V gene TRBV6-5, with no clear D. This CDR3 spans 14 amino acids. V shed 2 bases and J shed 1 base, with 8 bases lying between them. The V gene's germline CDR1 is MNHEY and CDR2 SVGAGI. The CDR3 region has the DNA TGTGCCAGCAGTTACCATAGGACGAACACTGAAGCTTTCTTT. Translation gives CASSYHRTNTEAFF.

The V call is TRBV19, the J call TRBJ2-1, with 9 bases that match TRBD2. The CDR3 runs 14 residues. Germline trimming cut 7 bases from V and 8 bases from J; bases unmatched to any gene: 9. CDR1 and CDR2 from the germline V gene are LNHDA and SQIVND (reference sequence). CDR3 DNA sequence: TGTGCCAGTAACTACGCGGGAGGGCCCGATGAGCAGTTCTTC. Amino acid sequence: CASNYAGGPDEQFF.

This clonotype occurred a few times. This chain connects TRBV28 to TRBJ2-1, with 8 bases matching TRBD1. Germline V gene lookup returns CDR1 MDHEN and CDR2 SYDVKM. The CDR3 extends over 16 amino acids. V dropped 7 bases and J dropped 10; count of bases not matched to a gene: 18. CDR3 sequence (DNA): TGTGCCAGCACCCCTATTGGGAACAGGGGGTTGGGGGAGCAGTTCTTC. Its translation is CASTPIGNRGLGEQFF.

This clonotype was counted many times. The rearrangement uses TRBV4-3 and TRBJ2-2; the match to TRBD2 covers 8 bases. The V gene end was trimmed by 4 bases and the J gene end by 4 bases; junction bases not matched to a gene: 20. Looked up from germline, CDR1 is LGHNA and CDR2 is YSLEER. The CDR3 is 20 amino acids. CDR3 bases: TGCGCCAGCAGCCGGGCCCGACATAAGACTAGCGTAGACCCCACCGGGGAGCTGTTTTTT. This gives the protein CASSRARHKTSVDPTGELFF.

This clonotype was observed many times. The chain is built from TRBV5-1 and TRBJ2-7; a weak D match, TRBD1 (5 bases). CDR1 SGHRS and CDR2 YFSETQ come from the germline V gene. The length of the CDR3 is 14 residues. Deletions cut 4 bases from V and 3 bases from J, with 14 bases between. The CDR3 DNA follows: TGCGCCAGCAGCCCCCAAGGGGAATTCTACGAGCAGTACTTC. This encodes CASSPQGEFYEQYF.

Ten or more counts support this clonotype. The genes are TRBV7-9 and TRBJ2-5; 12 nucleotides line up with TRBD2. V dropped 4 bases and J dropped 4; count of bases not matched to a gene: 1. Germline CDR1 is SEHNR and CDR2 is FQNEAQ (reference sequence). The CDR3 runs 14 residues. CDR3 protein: CASSSGLAGETQYF. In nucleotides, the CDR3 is TGTGCCAGCAGCTCGGGACTAGCGGGAGAGACCCAGTACTTC.